The present T cell receptor beta chain was sequenced within a study of cytomegalovirus exposure and HLA in healthy donors. Study-level information: The approximately 120 validation repertoires were produced on the same platform as the approximately 670 repertoires of the first cohort. This was reported in a later analysis. Findings and caveats of the study: In vitro, three CMV-associated chains proved specific for CMV antigens. Associated with cytomegalovirus, according to the listing, were 164 TCR beta chains.

As regards this clone: Its antigen is not identified.

CDR1 is LNHNV and CDR2 is YYDKDF in the germline V gene (reference sequence). V gave up 3 bases and J gave up 3 bases; unmatched junction bases: 7. This CDR3 contains 15 residues. Measured with immunoSEQ multiplex PCR; TCRdb has only the in-frame clones, and not every one. The data contain roughly 150,000 clones, 89% of them singletons. The chain employs TRBV15 and TRBJ2-5; 7 bases agree with TRBD1. The receptor was isolated from a young woman in good health and CMV-seropositive. The sample was PBMCs. CDR3 in amino acids: CATSSLGTGEETQYF. The CDR3 nucleotides read TGTGCCACCAGCAGCTTGGGAACAGGGGAAGAGACCCAGTACTTC.